This T cell receptor (beta chain) was observed in a study of cytomegalovirus exposure and HLA in healthy donors. The PCR made use of 60 Vbeta and 13 Jbeta primers. Produced via immunoSEQ multiplex PCR; TCRdb's table is partial and in-frame only. Of fewer than 200,000 clones detected, approximately 76% appear once; the ten largest clones hold about 1.3%. General study points: Associated with HLA alleles at 0.05 false discovery rate in a later analysis were some 16,000 TCR beta sequences.

V lost 5 bases to trimming and J lost 3 bases, with 13 bases between them. Germline assignment: CDR1 SEHNR and CDR2 FQNEAQ (reference sequence). CDR3 length: 14 amino acids. A remark on this clone: Its antigen is still unknown.

The chain employs TRBV7-9 and TRBJ2-5; D gene uncertain. The sequenced sample consisted of PBMCs. This TCR was sampled from a man aged 60 to 69 in good health and CMV-seronegative. CDR3 in amino acids: CASSELTEKETQYF. The CDR3, as DNA: TGTGCCAGCAGCGAATTAACAGAAAAAGAGACCCAGTACTTC.